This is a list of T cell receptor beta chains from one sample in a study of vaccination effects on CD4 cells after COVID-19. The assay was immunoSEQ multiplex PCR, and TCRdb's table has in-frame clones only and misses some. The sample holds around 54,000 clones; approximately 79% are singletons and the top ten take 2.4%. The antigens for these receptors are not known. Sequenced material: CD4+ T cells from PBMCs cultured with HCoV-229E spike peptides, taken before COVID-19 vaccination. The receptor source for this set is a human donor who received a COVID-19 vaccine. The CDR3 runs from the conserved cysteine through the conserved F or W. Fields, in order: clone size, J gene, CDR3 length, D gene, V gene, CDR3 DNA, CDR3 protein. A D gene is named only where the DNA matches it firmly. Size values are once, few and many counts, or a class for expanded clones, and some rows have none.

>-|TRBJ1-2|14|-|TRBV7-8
TGTGCCAGCAGTTCCGACAAATGGAGATATGGCTACACCTTC
CASSSDKWRYGYTF
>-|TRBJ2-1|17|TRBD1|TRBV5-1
TGCGCCAGCAGCCCCGGACAGGGGGCGAGCTCCTACAATGAGCAGTTCTTC
CASSPGQGASSYNEQFF
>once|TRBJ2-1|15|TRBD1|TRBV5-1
TGCGCCAGCAGCTTGGCGGGACAGGGCAACAATGAGCAGTTCTTC
CASSLAGQGNNEQFF
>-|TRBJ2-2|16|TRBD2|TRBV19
TGTGCCAGTAGTAGGGGACTAGCGAGGCTCGGCGGGGAGCTGTTTTTT
CASSRGLARLGGELFF
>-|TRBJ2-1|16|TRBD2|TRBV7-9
TGTGCCAGCAGCTATACTAGCGGGGGGGTGTGGAATGAGCAGTTCTTC
CASSYTSGGVWNEQFF
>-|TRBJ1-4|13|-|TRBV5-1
TGCGCCAGCAGCTTTCAGGTTAATGAAAAACTGTTTTTT
CASSFQVNEKLFF
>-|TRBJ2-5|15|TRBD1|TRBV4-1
TGCGCCAGCAGCCAAGATCGGACAGGGCCTGAGACCCAGTACTTC
CASSQDRTGPETQYF
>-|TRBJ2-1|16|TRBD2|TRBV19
TGTGCCAGTACCTCTGCGGCTAGCGGGGTCTACAATGAGCAGTTCTTC
CASTSAASGVYNEQFF
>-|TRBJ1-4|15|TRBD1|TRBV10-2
TGCGCCAGCAGTGGGGACAGCCTACTTAATGAAAAACTGTTTTTT
CASSGDSLLNEKLFF
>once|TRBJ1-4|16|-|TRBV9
TGTGCCAGCAGCACACGTCCCGGGGGATCTAATGAAAAACTGTTTTTT
CASSTRPGGSNEKLFF
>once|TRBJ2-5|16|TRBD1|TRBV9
TGTGCCAGCAGCGTAGCGAGGGACAGGGCCCGAGAGACCCAGTACTTC
CASSVARDRARETQYF
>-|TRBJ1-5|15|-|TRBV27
TGTGCCAGCAGTTTAGGCCCCCCGAGGGCTTCGCCCCAGCATTTT
CASSLGPPRASPQHF
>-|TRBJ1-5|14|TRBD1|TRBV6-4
TGTGCCAGCAGGGACAGGACGTCTGGCCAGCCCCAGCATTTT
CASRDRTSGQPQHF
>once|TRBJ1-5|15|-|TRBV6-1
TGTGCCAGCAGTGAATGGAGGAGCCTAAATCAGCCCCAGCATTTT
CASSEWRSLNQPQHF
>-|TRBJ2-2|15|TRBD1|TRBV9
TGTGCCAGCAGCGCCCTAGGGGGCAGGGTCGGGGAGCTGTTTTTT
CASSALGGRVGELFF
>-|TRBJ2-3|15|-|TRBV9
TGTGCCAGCAGCGCGGCAATTTTAGGCACAGATACGCAGTATTTT
CASSAAILGTDTQYF
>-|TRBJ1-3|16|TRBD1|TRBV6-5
TGTGCCAGCAGTTACCGGGGGACAGACTCTGGAAACACCATATATTTT
CASSYRGTDSGNTIYF
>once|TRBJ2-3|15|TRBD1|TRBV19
TGTGCCAGTAGTCGCGCGGACAGGCCCACAGATACGCAGTATTTT
CASSRADRPTDTQYF
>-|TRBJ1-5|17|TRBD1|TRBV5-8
TGTGCCAGCAGCAGAGACAGGGGTACTTCAAACAATCAGCCCCAGCATTTT
CASSRDRGTSNNQPQHF
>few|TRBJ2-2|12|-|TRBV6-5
TGTGCCAGCAGTCACAACACCGGGGAGCTGTTTTTT
CASSHNTGELFF
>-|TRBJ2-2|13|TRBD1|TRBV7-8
TGTGCCAGCAGGGGACAGCCCACCGGGGAGCTGTTTTTT
CASRGQPTGELFF
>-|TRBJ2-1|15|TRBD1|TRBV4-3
TGCGCCAGCAGCCAAGAATCCGGGACAGGGTATGAGCAGTTCTTC
CASSQESGTGYEQFF
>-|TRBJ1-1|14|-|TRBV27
TGTGCCAGCACCGGAACAGGGTTGAACACTGAAGCTTTCTTT
CASTGTGLNTEAFF
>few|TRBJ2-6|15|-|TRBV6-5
TGTGCCAGCACCGAGCGTGGCTCTGGGGCCAACGTCCTGACTTTC
CASTERGSGANVLTF
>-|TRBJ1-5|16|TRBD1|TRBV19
TGTGCCAGTAGTGAACAGGGGACAGGGGGCAATCAGCCCCAGCATTTT
CASSEQGTGGNQPQHF
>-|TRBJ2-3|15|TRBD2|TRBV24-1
TGTGCCACCAGTTTTGGGGGGGTAGGGACAGATACGCAGTATTTT
CATSFGGVGTDTQYF
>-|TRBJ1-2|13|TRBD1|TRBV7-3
TGTGCCAGCAGTTCGGGGACAGGGATCGGCTACACCTTC
CASSSGTGIGYTF
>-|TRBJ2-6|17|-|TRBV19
TGTGCCAGTAGTATGGTCAGCCTGAGCTCTGGGGCCAACGTCCTGACTTTC
CASSMVSLSSGANVLTF
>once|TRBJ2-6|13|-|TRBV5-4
TGTGCGGCCCGCAGCACTGGGGCCAACGTCCTGACTTTC
CAARSTGANVLTF
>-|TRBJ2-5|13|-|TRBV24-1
TGTGCCACCAGTGCGCCTCCGGTAGAGACCCAGTACTTC
CATSAPPVETQYF
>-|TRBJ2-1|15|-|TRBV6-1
TGTGCCAGCAGTGAATGGAGCCAGTCCTACAATGAGCAGTTCTTC
CASSEWSQSYNEQFF
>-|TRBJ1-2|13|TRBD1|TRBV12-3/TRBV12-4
TGTGCCAGCACCGGGGACAGGCTTTATGGCTACACCTTC
CASTGDRLYGYTF
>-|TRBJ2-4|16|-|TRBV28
TGTGCCAGCAGTTTACCGGGGGTGGCCCCTGAAAGGATTCAGTACTTC
CASSLPGVAPERIQYF
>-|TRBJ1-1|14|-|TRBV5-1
TGCGCCAGCAGCTTGGGTCAGGGATACACTGAAGCTTTCTTT
CASSLGQGYTEAFF
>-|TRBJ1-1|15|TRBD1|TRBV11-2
TGTGCCAGCAGCTCTTCCGGACAGGCGAACACTGAAGCTTTCTTT
CASSSSGQANTEAFF
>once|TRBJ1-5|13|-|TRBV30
TGTGCCTGGAGCGGGACACGGAGTGAGCCCCAGCATTTT
CAWSGTRSEPQHF
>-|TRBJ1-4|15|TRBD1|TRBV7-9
TGTGCCAGCAGCCCCTGGGGACAGAATAATGAAAAACTGTTTTTT
CASSPWGQNNEKLFF
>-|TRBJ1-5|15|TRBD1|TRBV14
TGTGCCAGCAACTTGACAGGGGTTAGCAATCAGCCCCAGCATTTT
CASNLTGVSNQPQHF
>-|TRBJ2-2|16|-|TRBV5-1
TGCGCCAGCAGCCTCCCCATGGGGCGAATAGCCGGGGAGCTGTTTTTT
CASSLPMGRIAGELFF
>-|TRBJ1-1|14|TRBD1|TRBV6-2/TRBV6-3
TGTGCCAGCAGTAGGACAGGGGTGAACACTGAAGCTTTCTTT
CASSRTGVNTEAFF
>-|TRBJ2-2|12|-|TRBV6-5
TGTGCCAGCAGTAAAAACACCGGGGAGCTGTTTTTT
CASSKNTGELFF
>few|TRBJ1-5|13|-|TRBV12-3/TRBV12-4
TGTGCCAGCAGTTTAAGACGCAATCAGCCCCAGCATTTT
CASSLRRNQPQHF
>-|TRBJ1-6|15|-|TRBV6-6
TGTGCCAGCAGTGACCGGGACCGCGATAATTCACCCCTCCACTTT
CASSDRDRDNSPLHF
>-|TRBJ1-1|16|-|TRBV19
TGTGCCAGTAGTATGGTCCCAGGGAGGATAGGGACTGAAGCTTTCTTT
CASSMVPGRIGTEAFF
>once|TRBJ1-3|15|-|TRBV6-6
TGTGCCAGCAGTCGGGACACCTACTCTGGAAACACCATATATTTT
CASSRDTYSGNTIYF
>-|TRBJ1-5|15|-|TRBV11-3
TGTGCCAGCAGCTTGGACAGCTATAGCAATCAGCCCCAGCATTTT
CASSLDSYSNQPQHF
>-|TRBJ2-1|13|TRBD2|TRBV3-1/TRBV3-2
TGTGCCAGCAGCGAGCGGGGTTACAATGAGCAGTTCTTC
CASSERGYNEQFF
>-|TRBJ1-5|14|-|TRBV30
TGTGCCTGGAGTGACCTACAGGGCGGGCAGCCCCAGCATTTT
CAWSDLQGGQPQHF
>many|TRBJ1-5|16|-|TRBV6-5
TGTGCCAGCAGTTTCTCCGGACAGCATAGCAATCAGCCCCAGCATTTT
CASSFSGQHSNQPQHF
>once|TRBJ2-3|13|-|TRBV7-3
TGTGCCAGCAGCTTACAAGGGGTAGATACGCAGTATTTT
CASSLQGVDTQYF
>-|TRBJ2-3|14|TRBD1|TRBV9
TGTGCCAGCTCGTCGACAGGGACGACAGATACGCAGTATTTT
CASSSTGTTDTQYF
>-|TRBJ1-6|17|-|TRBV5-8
TGTGCCAGCAGCAAAGAAAGCGGGTTCTCCTATAATTCACCCCTCCACTTT
CASSKESGFSYNSPLHF
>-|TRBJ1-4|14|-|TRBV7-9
TGTGCCAGCAGCCCCACCACAACTAATGAAAAACTGTTTTTT
CASSPTTTNEKLFF
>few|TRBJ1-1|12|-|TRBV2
TGTGCCAGCAGTGTCTTGGGATCTGAAGCTTTCTTT
CASSVLGSEAFF
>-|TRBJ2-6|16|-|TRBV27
TGTGCCAGCAGTTTACGTCCAACCTCTGGGGCCAACGTCCTGACTTTC
CASSLRPTSGANVLTF
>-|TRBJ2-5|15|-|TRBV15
TGTGCCACCAGCAGAGATTTTGGTAGAACGAGCACCCAGTACTTC
CATSRDFGRTSTQYF
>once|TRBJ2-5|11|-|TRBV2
TGTGCCAGCAGCTCAACAGGTACCCAGTACTTC
CASSSTGTQYF
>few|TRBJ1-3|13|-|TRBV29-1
TGCAGCGTTGGGGGAACCCTCGGAAACACCATATATTTT
CSVGGTLGNTIYF
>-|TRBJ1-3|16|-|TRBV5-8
TGTGCCAGCAGCTGGCAGGGGAGCGTCTCTGGAAACACCATATATTTT
CASSWQGSVSGNTIYF